The entry below describes one T cell receptor beta chain. These data come from a study of blood T cell repertoires in COVID-19. Looking at the study overall: From the United States, Italy and Spain came samples of acute and convalescent COVID-19. Sources were T cells, B-cell-depleted T cells, or PBMCs; the material itself was cDNA or gDNA.

Authors' data handling: By means of reference gene primer amplification, nucleated cell counts were estimated. The protocol was immunoSEQ multiplex PCR, while the TCRdb copy is restricted to in-frame clones and leaves out a portion. V, J and clone size reflect that table, while D and trimming were determined from the DNA. The sample lists 250,000 to 350,000 clones; roughly 90% were seen once. There are 15 residues in the CDR3. Germline values: CDR1 LNHNV, CDR2 YYDKDF (reference sequence). V was pared by 1 base and J by 0 bases, with 9 bases between. The sample taken for sequencing was peripheral blood. This chain joins TRBV15 and TRBJ1-2; D unresolved. This TCR derives from a man aged 30 to 39 with acute or convalescent COVID-19. The CDR3, as DNA: TGTGCCACCAGCAGAGGAGGGTTAGCTAACTATGGCTACACCTTC. Protein product: CATSRGGLANYGYTF. The full variable domain, in which reference TRBV15 and TRBJ1-2 provide the parts outside the CDR3, is DAMVIQNPRYQVTQFGKPVTLSCSQTLNHNVMYWYQQKSSQAPKLLFHYYDKDFNNEADTPDNFQSRRPNTSFCFLDIRSPGLGDTAMYLCATSRGGLANYGYTFGSGTRLTVV.